This T cell receptor beta chain was sequenced in a study of identical twins. This clonotype was seen many times. An end of the junction does not agree with germline; a read error may underlie this. TCRdb reprocessed the 5' RACE reads via MiXCR and lists one record per CDR3 protein. The sample records around 1.7 million distinct CDR3 sequences, about 32% being singletons. The CDR3 is 15 residues long. Per germline, CDR1 MGHRA and CDR2 YSYEKL. The chain combines TRBV4-1 with TRBJ2-1; D unresolved. The sequence came from a newborn girl in good health. Sequencing was carried out using cord blood. The chain's CDR3 is CASSQLGNSYNEQFF. The CDR3 DNA is TGTGCCAGCAGCCAACTTGGCAACTCCTACAATGAGCAGTTCTTC.